This TCR beta chain stems from a study of blood T cell dynamics during melanoma immunotherapy. Findings and caveats of the study: At W3, later disease-control patients showed bifurcated PBMC repertoire changes, unlike progressors.

Noted time point: week 3, after first cycle of checkpoint inhibitor. Patients with prior systemic cancer treatment, concomitant immunosuppressants, or other active malignancies were excluded. Clones were sequenced by immunoSEQ multiplex PCR, and TCRdb holds only the in-frame ones, with some missing. The table records several thousand clones, about 85% of them present only once. With respect to this clone: Its antigen remains unknown.

Germline V lookup: CDR1 PRHDT, CDR2 FYEKMQ (reference sequence). The CDR3 is 15 residues long. The junction had 7 bases not matched to a gene; V was cut back by 5 bases and J by 0 bases. The chain links TRBV13 to TRBJ2-7, with 7 positions matching TRBD2. The sequence was obtained from a human donor with melanoma. Some clones in this sample may be carry-over from other donors' samples. Sequences were derived from blood, sampled from a patient treated with checkpoint blockade. The CDR3: CASSATGGYSYEQYF. CDR3 coding DNA: TGTGCCAGCAGCGCGACGGGGGGTTACTCCTACGAGCAGTACTTC.